The sequence of this T cell receptor beta chain was determined in a study of PD-L1 blockade in urothelial cancer. Study-level background: The patients had undergone anywhere from 0 to 3 prior chemotherapy regimens. Study observations and caveats: Lower than median blood TCR clonality before treatment predicted better survival. In blood at 3 weeks, tumor-associated clones expanded more among patients with durable benefit.

Trimming at V came to 1 base and at J to 3 bases, leaving 6 bases not matched to a gene. The germline CDR1 and CDR2 sequences are SGDLS and YYNGEE. The CDR3 extends over 15 amino acids. This clone has only a few counts. What it binds is unknown. Spiking each PCR with synthetic TCR analog templates was performed. TCRdb's table, derived via immunoSEQ multiplex PCR, lists solely in-frame clones and lacks some. The sample includes about 88,000 clones, roughly 90% of them seen just once. The sample in question was PBMCs, obtained around atezolizumab (anti-PD-L1) treatment. The chain uses TRBV9 and TRBJ2-5; 7 bases are a match to TRBD1. This receptor was identified in a man in his 60s with urothelial cancer. The chain's CDR3 is CASSVKGAREETQYF. The CDR3, as DNA: TGTGCCAGCAGCGTAAAGGGGGCGCGGGAAGAGACCCAGTACTTC.